This T cell receptor (beta chain) was identified in a study of cytomegalovirus exposure and HLA in healthy donors. Details on this clone: Its specificity is not known.

Researchers ran the PCR with 60 Vbeta and 13 Jbeta primers. The authors' processing: There were around 80 million unique TCR beta chains by a later count, and about 11 million of them were shared. TCRdb's copy holds only in-frame clones and misses some; the assay was immunoSEQ multiplex PCR. The V and J calls and clone size come from that table; D and trimming were worked out from the DNA. The sample has under 300,000 clones, roughly 88% seen once. Study findings and constraints: Most TCR beta V segments were productive about 87% or about 30% of the time in an earlier analysis. In a later analysis, HLA-associated beta chains showed higher expansion and lower generation probabilities than comparable chains. In a later analysis, 16,951 TCR beta sequences were associated with HLA alleles at 0.05 false discovery rate.

The germline V gene has CDR1 MDHEN and CDR2 SYDVKM. The CDR3 has 14 residues. The V and J ends lost 3 bases and 2 bases, in that order; junction bases with no gene match: 4. Sequencing was carried out using PBMCs. The chain joins TRBV28 to TRBJ2-7; 7 bases are shared with TRBD1. This receptor was obtained from a man aged 40-50 years in good health and CMV-seropositive. CDR3 in DNA: TGTGCCAGCAGTTTGACAGGGATGACCTACGAGCAGTACTTC. It is translated as CASSLTGMTYEQYF.